This T cell receptor beta chain appears in the sequencing data of a study of T cells in Graves' hyperthyroidism and ophthalmopathy. Study-level information: Peripheral blood was acquired at first diagnosis, ahead of any therapy whatsoever.

Amplification of TCR beta CDR3 regions was performed using RNA transcripts as template. Carried out on the TCR CDR3, a first-round RT-PCR used the HTBI primer set. TCRdb used MiXCR to reprocess the multiplex PCR reads, holding one entry per CDR3 protein. The table lists more than 300,000 distinct CDR3 sequences, roughly 15% of them singletons. V was cut by 3 bases and J by 2 bases, with 10 bases left in between. Germline V gene data show CDR1 as SGHRS and CDR2 as YFSETQ. CDR3 length equals 14 residues. Any patient presenting with uncontrolled infection, other autoimmune disease, pregnancy or lactation was left out.

The chain has TRBV5-1 and TRBJ2-3; D unresolved. The receptor was derived from a woman aged 25 to 45 with Graves' ophthalmopathy. Specimen: blood. Here the CDR3 reads CASSSGIFTDTQYF. The DNA for the CDR3 is TGCGCCAGCAGCTCTGGCATCTTCACAGATACGCAGTATTTT. Combining the CDR3 with reference TRBV5-1 and TRBJ2-3 gives the whole variable domain KAGVTQTPRYLIKTRGQQVTLSCSPISGHRSVSWYQQTPGQGLQFLFEYFSETQRNKGNFPGRFSGRQFSNSRSEMNVSTLELGDSALYLCASSSGIFTDTQYFGPGTRLTVL.